The rows below give T cell receptor beta chains drawn from one sample of a study of blood T cell repertoires in COVID-19. Generated by immunoSEQ multiplex PCR, the TCRdb table keeps only in-frame clones and is missing some. Of around 300,000 clones listed, around nine tenths are singletons. The specimen sequenced was PBMCs or T cells enriched from blood (not recorded which). These receptor sequences come from a man under 40 who had recovered from COVID-19. CDR3s include the opening cysteine and the closing phenylalanine or tryptophan. D genes are given only for firm matches. Not all rows give a size; the values are once, few, many and, for expanded clones, a class.

size	J	V	length	D	DNA	CDR3
.	TRBJ2-1	TRBV7-3	15	TRBD2	TGTGCCAGCAGCTTAACCCGGGGGGGTTACAATGAGCAGTTCTTC	CASSLTRGGYNEQFF
.	TRBJ1-2	TRBV5-1	14	TRBD1	TGCGCCAGCAGCTCAGGACAGGGAGACGGTGGCTACACCTTC	CASSSGQGDGGYTF
.	TRBJ1-2	TRBV3-1/TRBV3-2	16	.	TGTGCCAGCAGCCAGGGGAAGAGGGCCGTTGGCTATGGCTACACCTTC	CASSQGKRAVGYGYTF
.	TRBJ2-1	TRBV5-1	16	TRBD1	TGCGCCAGCAGTCCCACCGGGACAGGGGGCCACAATGAGCAGTTCTTC	CASSPTGTGGHNEQFF
.	TRBJ1-2	TRBV30	15	.	TGTGCCTGGAGTGTAGGGGCCAGGACTACGGGAGGCTACACCTTC	CAWSVGARTTGGYTF
.	TRBJ2-7	TRBV11-2	15	TRBD1	TGTGCCAGCAGCTTCAGGGGGCTTAATTCCTACGAGCAGTACTTC	CASSFRGLNSYEQYF
.	TRBJ2-2	TRBV15	14	.	TGTGCCACCAGCAGAACAGGGAGAACCGGGGAGCTGTTTTTT	CATSRTGRTGELFF
.	TRBJ1-2	TRBV27	14	TRBD1	TGTGCCAGCAGGGCAGGACAGGGGCACTATGGCTACACCTTC	CASRAGQGHYGYTF
.	TRBJ2-5	TRBV18	15	TRBD1	TGTGCCAGCTCACCAAATTGGGACAGAAAAGAGACCCAGTACTTC	CASSPNWDRKETQYF
.	TRBJ1-2	TRBV5-1	16	TRBD1	TGCGCCAGCACCGTGATCCCCGGACAGGGGGTTGGTGGCTACACCTTC	CASTVIPGQGVGGYTF
.	TRBJ1-5	TRBV5-6	16	TRBD1	TGTGCCAGCAGCACGCGGACAGGGGCTCTCAATCAGCCCCAGCATTTT	CASSTRTGALNQPQHF
.	TRBJ2-3	TRBV25-1	15	TRBD1	TGTGCCAGCAGTGCCTTGGGGGACAGGGAGGATACGCAGTATTTT	CASSALGDREDTQYF
.	TRBJ1-1	TRBV19	13	.	TGTGCCAGTAGTATTGGAGTGAACACTGAAGCTTTCTTT	CASSIGVNTEAFF
once	TRBJ2-2	TRBV24-1	13	.	TGTGCCACCGGACAAGGGAACACCGGGGAGCTGTTTTTT	CATGQGNTGELFF
.	TRBJ2-1	TRBV9	15	TRBD2	TGTGCCAGCAACCTCGGGGGGGGTGATTACAATGAGCAGTTCTTC	CASNLGGGDYNEQFF
.	TRBJ1-2	TRBV18	14	TRBD1	TGTGCCAGCTCACCCGGGACAGGGGGCGTCGGGGACACCTTC	CASSPGTGGVGDTF